The 16 T cell receptor beta chains below were found in one sample sequenced in a study of blood T cell repertoires in COVID-19. Here immunoSEQ multiplex PCR was the method, and the copy in TCRdb shows in-frame clones only, minus some. The table lists about 68,000 clones, 70% to 90% of them singletons. Sequencing was done on a sample of peripheral blood. These receptors originate from a man aged 45 to 65 with acute or convalescent COVID-19.

This clone has more than one count but fewer than ten. The V gene is TRBV28, the J gene TRBJ1-2; D is undetermined. The CDR3 covers 12 residues. The V end was cut by 6 bases, the J end by 5 bases, with 10 bases between. CDR1 and CDR2 (germline): MDHEN, SYDVKM. CDR3 residues: CASREDRYGYTF. In DNA form, the CDR3 reads TGTGCCAGCAGGGAGGACCGTTATGGCTACACCTTC.

V is TRBV4-2 and J is TRBJ2-1; a possible D gene is TRBD1 (7 bases). V was pared by 4 bases and J by 6 bases, with 16 bases between. The CDR3 contains 15 residues. Germline assignment: CDR1 LGHNA and CDR2 YNFKEQ. The CDR3 protein is CASSPGGLRSNEQFF. The DNA of the CDR3 is TGTGCCAGCAGCCCAGGGGGGCTGCGGTCCAATGAGCAGTTCTTC.

The chain combines TRBV2 with TRBJ2-1; a weak D match, TRBD1 (6 bases). V lost 2 bases and J lost 3, with 8 bases in between. CDR3 length equals 14 residues. Germline V gives CDR1 SNHLY, CDR2 FYNNEI. The CDR3 nucleotides read TGTGCCAGCAGTGAAAGGGGGTACTACAATGAGCAGTTCTTC. It is translated as CASSERGYYNEQFF. The full variable domain, with the rest looked up from reference TRBV2 and TRBJ2-1, is EPEVTQTPSHQVTQMGQEVILRCVPISNHLYFYWYRQILGQKVEFLVSFYNNEISEKSEIFDDQFSVERPDGSNFTLKIRSTKLEDSAMYFCASSERGYYNEQFFGPGTRLTVL.

The chain carries TRBV7-6 and TRBJ2-5; weak D call: TRBD2 (5 bases). From germline, CDR1 is SGHVS and CDR2 FNYEAQ. This CDR3 region has 13 residues. V lost 5 bases, J lost 3 bases, and 10 bases lay in between. CDR3 sequence (DNA): TGTGCCAGCAGCCTCGGGGTAGAAGAGACCCAGTACTTC. Translating gives CASSLGVEETQYF. Looking up the rest from reference TRBV7-6 and TRBJ2-5 gives the full variable domain: GAGVSQSPRYKVTKRGQDVALRCDPISGHVSLYWYRQALGQGPEFLTYFNYEAQQDKSGLPNDRFSAERPEGSISTLTIQRTEQRDSAMYRCASSLGVEETQYFGPGTRLLVL.

This chain joins TRBV10-1 and TRBJ1-2; D is unclear. The CDR3 totals 14 residues. Germline CDR1 WNHNN, CDR2 SYGVQD (reference sequence). Trimming removed 2 bases at V and 6 bases at J, with 13 bases between. CDR3: CASSESGIPNGYTF. In DNA form, the CDR3 reads TGCGCCAGCAGTGAGAGCGGGATTCCCAATGGCTACACCTTC.

This chain links TRBV5-1 with TRBJ1-1, with 8 bases identical to TRBD1. CDR1 SGHRS and CDR2 YFSETQ come from the germline V gene. V gave up 0 bases and J gave up 3 bases; unmatched junction bases: 1. The CDR3 loop spans 14 amino acids. The CDR3, as DNA: TGCGCCAGCAGCTTGGTACAGGGGGACACTGAAGCTTTCTTT. Amino acid sequence: CASSLVQGDTEAFF.

The rearrangement joins TRBV7-6 to TRBJ2-1; 9 positions agree with TRBD1. The V and J ends lost 4 bases and 5 bases, in that order; junction bases with no gene match: 6. CDR1 is SGHVS, CDR2 FNYEAQ, per germline. The CDR3 totals 15 residues. CDR3 DNA: TGTGCCAGCAGCTCAACAGGGGGCCTAAACAATGAGCAGTTCTTC. Its protein product is CASSSTGGLNNEQFF.

The gene calls are TRBV2 and TRBJ1-2; D might be TRBD1 (6 bases). The V and J ends lost 7 bases and 8 bases respectively, with 20 bases between them. Looked up from germline, CDR1 is SNHLY and CDR2 is FYNNEI. The CDR3 extends over 14 amino acids. The CDR3 is CASNSRQDSKGYTF. CDR3 DNA: TGTGCCAGCAATAGCAGACAGGACTCCAAAGGCTACACCTTC.

J is TRBJ1-6 and V is TRBV6-6, with D hard to call. The CDR3 loop spans 12 amino acids. The germline V gene encodes CDR1 MNHNY and CDR2 SVGAGI (reference sequence). Trimming removed 4 bases at V and 8 bases at J, with 6 bases between. The CDR3 DNA is TGTGCCAGCAGTTCAGTGGATTCACCCCTCCACTTT. Translation gives CASSSVDSPLHF.

V usage is TRBV6-5 and J usage is TRBJ2-2; D not resolved. Trimming took off 10 bases at V and 5 bases at J, with 8 bases between the two ends. The CDR3 is 11 amino acids. Germline CDR1 MNHEY, CDR2 SVGAGI. CDR3 in amino acids: CATHGTGELFF. The CDR3 DNA reads TGTGCCACCCACGGGACCGGGGAGCTGTTTTTT.

The rearrangement uses TRBV6-5 and TRBJ2-7; TRBD2 is a possible D gene (6 bases). Germline CDR1 reads MNHEY; CDR2 reads SVGAGI. V was shortened by 2 bases and J by 4 bases, with 15 bases between the two germline ends. There are 15 residues in the CDR3. CDR3 residues: CASSYPGTGSYEQYF. For the CDR3, the DNA is TGTGCCAGCAGTTACCCCGGGACTGGAAGTTACGAGCAGTACTTC.

The V and J genes are TRBV6-5 and TRBJ1-3; weak D call: TRBD1 (5 bases). The CDR3 runs to 13 residues. V lost 8 bases, J lost 5 bases, and 13 bases lay in between. CDR1 is MNHEY and CDR2 is SVGAGI in the germline V gene. The CDR3 nucleotides are TGTGCCAGCTTTGGGGGGGGAAGAAACACCATATATTTT. Protein: CASFGGGRNTIYF.

The chain combines TRBV11-2 with TRBJ1-4; D may be TRBD1 (6 bases). CDR3 length: 16 residues. The germline gives CDR1 SGHAT, CDR2 FQNNGV. Trimming stripped 4 bases from V and 3 bases from J, with 15 bases between. CDR3 sequence reads: CASSSRFRGANEKLFF. The CDR3 region has the DNA TGTGCCAGCAGCTCCAGATTCAGGGGAGCTAATGAAAAACTGTTTTTT.

This clone was seen a single time. The junction shows a germline mismatch at one end, possibly a read error. This sequence joins TRBV4-1 and TRBJ1-2; 7 bases fit TRBD1. Germline-derived CDR1 and CDR2 are MGHRA and YSYEKL. The CDR3 is 15 amino acids. CDR3 nucleotides: TGCGCCAGCACCCAACGAGCAGGGGGTAACTATGGCTACACCTTC. Its protein is CASTQRAGGNYGYTF.

The V gene is TRBV5-1, the J gene TRBJ1-6, with TRBD1 identical over 12 bases. There are 16 residues in the CDR3. Per germline, CDR1 SGHRS and CDR2 YFSETQ. The junction had 12 bases not matched to a gene; V was cut back by 8 bases and J by 9 bases. The CDR3 DNA follows: TGCGCCAGTTCCCCGTTACCGGGACAGGGGGCTTCACCCCTCCACTTT. Encoded protein: CASSPLPGQGASPLHF.

The V gene is TRBV9, the J gene TRBJ2-3; D may be TRBD1 (5 bases). CDR3 length: 13 amino acids. Germline CDR1 reads SGDLS; CDR2 reads YYNGEE. Trimming cost V 0 bases and J 5 bases, with 7 bases left between them. CDR3 sequence reads: CASSVGGLDTQYF. CDR3 coding DNA: TGTGCCAGCAGCGTAGGGGGCTTAGATACGCAGTATTTT.